This T cell receptor (beta chain) is drawn from a study of beta chain features in type 1 diabetes. Background on the study: Sorted cells, some 110,000,000 in number, were examined across all samples. Study outcomes and limitations: Patients with type 1 diabetes carried fewer insertions and had more deletions at their VDJ junctions. Over-representation of high TCR-expressing cells was a possible consequence of cDNA sequencing.

On this clone: The antigen remains undetermined.

TCRB transcripts that were expressed got sequenced, as all of the isolated RNA had been reverse transcribed. The data were produced by immunoSEQ multiplex PCR, yet TCRdb's version contains in-frame clones alone and is incomplete. The sample carries 390,000 or so clones, approximately 15% recorded once. The source material was naive CD4+ T cells from blood. The receptor was derived from a young man in good health.

CDR3 sequence (DNA): TGTGCCACCGCCCTCCGGGGCCGAAACACCGGGGAGCTGTTTTTT. It translates to CATALRGRNTGELFF. The J gene is TRBJ2-2, the V gene TRBV6-1, with D perhaps given as TRBD1 or TRBD2 (5 bases each). CDR1 MNHNS and CDR2 SASEGT come from the germline V gene. CDR3 length: 15 residues. With 10 bases removed from V and 2 bases from J, the gap between germline ends came to 17 bases.